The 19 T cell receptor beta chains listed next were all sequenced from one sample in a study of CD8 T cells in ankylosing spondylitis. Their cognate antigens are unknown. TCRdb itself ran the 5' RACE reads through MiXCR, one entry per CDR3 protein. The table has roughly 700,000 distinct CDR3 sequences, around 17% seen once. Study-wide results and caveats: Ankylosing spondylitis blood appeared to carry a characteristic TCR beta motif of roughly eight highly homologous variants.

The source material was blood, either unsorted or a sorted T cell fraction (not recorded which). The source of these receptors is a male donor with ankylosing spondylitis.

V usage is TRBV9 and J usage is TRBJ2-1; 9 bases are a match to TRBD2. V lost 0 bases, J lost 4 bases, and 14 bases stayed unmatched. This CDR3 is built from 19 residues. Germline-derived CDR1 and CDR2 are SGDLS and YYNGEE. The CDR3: CASSVATGSGGLVYNEQFF. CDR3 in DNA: TGTGCCAGCAGCGTAGCTACTGGCAGCGGGGGGCTCGTTTACAATGAGCAGTTCTTC. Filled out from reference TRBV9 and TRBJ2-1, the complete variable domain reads DSGVTQTPKHLITATGQRVTLRCSPRSGDLSVYWYQQSLDQGLQFLIQYYNGEERAKGNILERFSAQQFPDLHSELNLSSLELGDSALYFCASSVATGSGGLVYNEQFFGPGTRLTVL.

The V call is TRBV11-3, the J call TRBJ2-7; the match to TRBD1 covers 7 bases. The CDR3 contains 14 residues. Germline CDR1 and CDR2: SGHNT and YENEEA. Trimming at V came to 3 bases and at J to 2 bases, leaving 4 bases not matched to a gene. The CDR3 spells CASSFRTGAYEQYF. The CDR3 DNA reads TGTGCCAGCAGCTTCCGGACAGGCGCCTACGAGCAGTACTTC. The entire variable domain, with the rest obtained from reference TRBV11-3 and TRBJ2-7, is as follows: EAGVVQSPRYKIIEKKQPVAFWCNPISGHNTLYWYLQNLGQGPELLIRYENEEAVDDSQLPKDRFSAERLKGVDSTLKIQPAELGDSAVYLCASSFRTGAYEQYFGPGTRLTVT.

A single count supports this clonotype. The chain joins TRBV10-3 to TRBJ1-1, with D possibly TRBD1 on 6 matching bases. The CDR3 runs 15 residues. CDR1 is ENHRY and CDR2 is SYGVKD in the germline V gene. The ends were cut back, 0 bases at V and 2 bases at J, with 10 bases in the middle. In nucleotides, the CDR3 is TGTGCCATCAGTGAGTCGAAAGGGGGTAACACTGAAGCTTTCTTT. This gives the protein CAISESKGGNTEAFF.

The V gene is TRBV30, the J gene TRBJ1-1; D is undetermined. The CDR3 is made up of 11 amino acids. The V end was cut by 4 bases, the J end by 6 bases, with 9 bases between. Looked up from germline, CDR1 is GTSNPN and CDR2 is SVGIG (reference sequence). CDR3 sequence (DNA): TGTGCCTGGAAGCATAAAGCTGAAGCTTTCTTT. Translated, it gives CAWKHKAEAFF. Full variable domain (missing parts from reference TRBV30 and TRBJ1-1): SQTIHQWPATLVQPVGSPLSLECTVEGTSNPNLYWYRQAAGRGLQLLFYSVGIGQISSEVPQNLSASRPQDRQFILSSKKLLLSDSGFYLCAWKHKAEAFFGQGTRLTVV.

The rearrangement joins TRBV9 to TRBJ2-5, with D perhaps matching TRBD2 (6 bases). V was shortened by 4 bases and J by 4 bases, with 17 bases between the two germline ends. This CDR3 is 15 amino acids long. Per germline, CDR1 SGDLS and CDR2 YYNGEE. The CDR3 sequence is CASSTHAGPGETQYF. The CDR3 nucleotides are TGTGCCAGCAGCACCCACGCGGGGCCTGGAGAGACCCAGTACTTC.

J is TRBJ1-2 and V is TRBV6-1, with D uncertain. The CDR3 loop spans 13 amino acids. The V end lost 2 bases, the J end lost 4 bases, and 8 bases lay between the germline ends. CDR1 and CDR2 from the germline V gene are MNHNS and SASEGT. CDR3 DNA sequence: TGTGCCAGCAGTGAATACGGCCTCTATGGCTACACCTTC. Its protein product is CASSEYGLYGYTF.

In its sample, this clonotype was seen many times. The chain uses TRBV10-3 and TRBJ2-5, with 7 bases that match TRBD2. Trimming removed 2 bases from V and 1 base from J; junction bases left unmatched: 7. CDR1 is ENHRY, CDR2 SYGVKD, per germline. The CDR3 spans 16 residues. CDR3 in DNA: TGTGCCATCAGTGAGGGAGGGACTACCATCCAAGAGACCCAGTACTTC. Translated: CAISEGGTTIQETQYF.

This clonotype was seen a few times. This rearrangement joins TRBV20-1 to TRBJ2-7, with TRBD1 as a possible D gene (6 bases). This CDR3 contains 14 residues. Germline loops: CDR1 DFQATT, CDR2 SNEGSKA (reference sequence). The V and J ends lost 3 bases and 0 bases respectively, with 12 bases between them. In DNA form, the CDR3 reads TGCAGTGCTAGCGGCGGCAGGGGCTCCTACGAGCAGTACTTC. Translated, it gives CSASGGRGSYEQYF.

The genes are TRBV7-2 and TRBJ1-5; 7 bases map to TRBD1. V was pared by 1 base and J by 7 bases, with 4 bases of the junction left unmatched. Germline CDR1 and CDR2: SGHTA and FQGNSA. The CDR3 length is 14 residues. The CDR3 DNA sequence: TGTGCCAGCAGCTTAGTTCAGGGGGGGCAGCCCCAGCATTTT. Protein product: CASSLVQGGQPQHF.

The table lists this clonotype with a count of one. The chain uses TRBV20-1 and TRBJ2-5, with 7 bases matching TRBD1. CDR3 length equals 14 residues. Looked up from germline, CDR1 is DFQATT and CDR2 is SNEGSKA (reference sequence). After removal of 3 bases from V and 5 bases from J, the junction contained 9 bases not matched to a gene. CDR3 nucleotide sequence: TGCAGTGCTAGTCCCGGGACAGTGAAGGAGACCCAGTACTTC. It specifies CSASPGTVKETQYF.

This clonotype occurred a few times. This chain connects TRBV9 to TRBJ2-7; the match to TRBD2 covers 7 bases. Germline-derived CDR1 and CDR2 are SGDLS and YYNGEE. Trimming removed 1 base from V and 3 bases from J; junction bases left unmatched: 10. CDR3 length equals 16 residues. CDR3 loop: CASSVKGGTTYYEQYF. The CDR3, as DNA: TGTGCCAGCAGCGTAAAGGGCGGGACTACATACTACGAGCAGTACTTC. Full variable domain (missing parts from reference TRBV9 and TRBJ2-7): DSGVTQTPKHLITATGQRVTLRCSPRSGDLSVYWYQQSLDQGLQFLIQYYNGEERAKGNILERFSAQQFPDLHSELNLSSLELGDSALYFCASSVKGGTTYYEQYFGPGTRLTVT.

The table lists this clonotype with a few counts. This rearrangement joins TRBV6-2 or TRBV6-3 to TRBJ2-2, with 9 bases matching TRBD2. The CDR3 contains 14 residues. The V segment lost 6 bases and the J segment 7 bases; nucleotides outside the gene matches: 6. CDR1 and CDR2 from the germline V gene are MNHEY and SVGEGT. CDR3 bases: TGTGCCAGCAGCGAGCGGGAGGTGGGCGGGGAGCTGTTTTTT. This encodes CASSEREVGGELFF.

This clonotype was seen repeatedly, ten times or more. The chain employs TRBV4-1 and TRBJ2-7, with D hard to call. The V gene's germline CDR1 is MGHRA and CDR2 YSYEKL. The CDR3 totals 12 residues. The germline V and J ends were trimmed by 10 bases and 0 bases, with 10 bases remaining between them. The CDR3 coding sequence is TGCGCCACCCCAGGTACCTCCTACGAGCAGTACTTC. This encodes CATPGTSYEQYF.

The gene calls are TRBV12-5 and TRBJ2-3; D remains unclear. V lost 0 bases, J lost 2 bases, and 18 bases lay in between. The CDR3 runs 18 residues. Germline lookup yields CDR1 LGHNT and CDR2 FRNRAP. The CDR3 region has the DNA TGTGCTAGTGGTTTGGTAGGGTGGGAATCTGTGGTCACAGATACGCAGTATTTT. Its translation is CASGLVGWESVVTDTQYF. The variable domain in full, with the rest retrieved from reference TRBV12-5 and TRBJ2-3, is DARVTQTPRHKVTEMGQEVTMRCQPILGHNTVFWYRQTMMQGLELLAYFRNRAPLDDSGMPKDRFSAEMPDATLATLKIQPSEPRDSAVYFCASGLVGWESVVTDTQYFGPGTRLTVL.

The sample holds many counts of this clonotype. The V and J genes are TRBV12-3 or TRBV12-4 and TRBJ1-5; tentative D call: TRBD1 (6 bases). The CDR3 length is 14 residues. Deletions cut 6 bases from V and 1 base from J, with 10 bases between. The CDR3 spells CASRDSLSNQPQHF. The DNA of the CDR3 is TGTGCCAGCAGGGACAGTCTGAGCAATCAGCCCCAGCATTTT.

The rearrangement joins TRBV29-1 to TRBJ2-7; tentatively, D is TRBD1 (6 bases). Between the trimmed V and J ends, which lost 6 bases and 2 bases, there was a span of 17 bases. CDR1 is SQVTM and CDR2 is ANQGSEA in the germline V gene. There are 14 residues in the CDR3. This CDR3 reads CSVLTRDTTYEQYF. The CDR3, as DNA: TGCAGCGTGCTGACCCGGGACACAACCTACGAGCAGTACTTC.

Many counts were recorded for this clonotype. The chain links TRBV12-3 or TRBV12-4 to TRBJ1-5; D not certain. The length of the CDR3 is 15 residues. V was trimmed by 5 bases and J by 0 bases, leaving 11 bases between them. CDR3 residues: CASSPGWGSNQPQHF. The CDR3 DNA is TGTGCCAGCAGTCCCGGTTGGGGTAGCAATCAGCCCCAGCATTTT.

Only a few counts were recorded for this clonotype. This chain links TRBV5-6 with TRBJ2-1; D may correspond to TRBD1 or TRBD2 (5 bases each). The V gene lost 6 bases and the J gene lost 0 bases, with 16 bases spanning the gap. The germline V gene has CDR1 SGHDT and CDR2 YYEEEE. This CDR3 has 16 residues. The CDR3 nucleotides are TGTGCCAGCACCCTTTCATTTGGGGGCTCCTACAATGAGCAGTTCTTC. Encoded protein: CASTLSFGGSYNEQFF.

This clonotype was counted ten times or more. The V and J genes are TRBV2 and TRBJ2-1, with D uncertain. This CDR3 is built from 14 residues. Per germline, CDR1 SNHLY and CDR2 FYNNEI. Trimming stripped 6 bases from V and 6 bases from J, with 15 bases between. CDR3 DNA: TGTGCCAGCAGGGGCCAGAGGACCTCCAATGAGCAGTTCTTC. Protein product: CASRGQRTSNEQFF. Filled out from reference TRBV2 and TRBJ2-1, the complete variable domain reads EPEVTQTPSHQVTQMGQEVILRCVPISNHLYFYWYRQILGQKVEFLVSFYNNEISEKSEIFDDQFSVERPDGSNFTLKIRSTKLEDSAMYFCASRGQRTSNEQFFGPGTRLTVL.